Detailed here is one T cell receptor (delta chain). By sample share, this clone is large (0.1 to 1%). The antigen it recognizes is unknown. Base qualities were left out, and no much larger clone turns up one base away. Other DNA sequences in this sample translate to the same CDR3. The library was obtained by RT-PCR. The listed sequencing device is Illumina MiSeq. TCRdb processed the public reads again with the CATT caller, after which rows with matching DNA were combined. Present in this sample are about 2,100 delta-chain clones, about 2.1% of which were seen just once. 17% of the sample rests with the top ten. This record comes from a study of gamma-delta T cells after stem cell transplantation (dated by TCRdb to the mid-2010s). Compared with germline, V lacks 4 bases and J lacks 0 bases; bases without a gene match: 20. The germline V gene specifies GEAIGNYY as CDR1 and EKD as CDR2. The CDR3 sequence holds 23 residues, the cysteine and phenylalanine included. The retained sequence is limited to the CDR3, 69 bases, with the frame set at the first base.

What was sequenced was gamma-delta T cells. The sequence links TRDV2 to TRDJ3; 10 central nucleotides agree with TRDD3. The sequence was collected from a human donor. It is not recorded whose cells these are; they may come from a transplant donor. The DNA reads TGTGCCTGTGATTACGCTCTTACTGGGGGATCCCCCTTAAGCTCCTGGGACACCCGACAGATGTTTTTC. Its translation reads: CACDYALTGGSPLSSWDTRQMFF.